Each of the 20 T cell receptor beta chains below was sequenced from the same sample in a study of T cell changes during pregnancy in multiple sclerosis. Assay: immunoSEQ multiplex PCR; the TCRdb copy retains only in-frame clones and omits some. The table records approximately 89,000 clones, over 85% of them present only once. The sample here was peripheral blood, taken after pregnancy. The source of these receptors is a female donor in good health, enrolled as a control in a pregnancy study.

The chain is built from TRBV4-2 and TRBJ2-7, with TRBD2 identical over 7 bases. The V and J ends lost 3 bases and 2 bases, in that order; junction bases with no gene match: 7. Germline CDR1 LGHNA, CDR2 YNFKEQ. The CDR3 consists of 15 residues. CDR3 amino acids: CASSQRAGSTYEQYF. CDR3 in DNA: TGTGCCAGCAGCCAGAGAGCGGGATCCACCTACGAGCAGTACTTC.

The chain links TRBV15 to TRBJ2-1, with D perhaps TRBD1 (6 bases). This CDR3 contains 14 residues. V lost 4 bases and J 2 bases, leaving 9 bases between the germline ends. Germline CDR1 is LNHNV and CDR2 is YYDKDF (reference sequence). The CDR3 coding sequence is TGTGCCACCAGCAAAGGGGACACCTACAATGAGCAGTTCTTC. Protein: CATSKGDTYNEQFF.

The chain uses TRBV13 and TRBJ2-1; 9 bases map to TRBD2. J lost 6 bases, V lost 5 bases, and 17 bases had no gene match. Per the germline V gene, CDR1 is PRHDT and CDR2 is FYEKMQ (reference sequence). This CDR3 contains 18 residues. The CDR3 DNA reads as TGTGCCAGCAGCGGCGGGACTAGCCCCTTTGCCCACCTCAATGAGCAGTTCTTC. Its translation: CASSGGTSPFAHLNEQFF.

In its sample, this clone was seen once. The CDR3, as DNA: TGCGCCAGCAGCCAAGCGGGAGGTGAACATTGGGAGCAGTACTTC. Its translation is CASSQAGGEHWEQYF. The V and J genes are TRBV4-1 and TRBJ2-7, with 7 bases fitting TRBD2. CDR1 is MGHRA and CDR2 is YSYEKL in the germline V gene. V gave up 1 base and J gave up 7 bases; unmatched junction bases: 10. This CDR3 spans 15 amino acids.

The rearrangement uses TRBV10-3 and TRBJ2-7; D is perhaps TRBD1 (5 bases). V was shortened by 8 bases and J by 4 bases, with 9 bases between the two germline ends. The CDR3 covers 11 residues. The germline V gene has CDR1 ENHRY and CDR2 SYGVKD. CDR3 protein: CAIVKGYEQYF. In DNA form, the CDR3 reads TGTGCCATCGTGAAGGGGTACGAGCAGTACTTC.

The chain uses TRBV28 and TRBJ1-5, with 7 bases that match TRBD1. Germline CDR1 MDHEN, CDR2 SYDVKM. The CDR3 runs 16 residues. Losses at the gene ends were 5 bases for V and 6 bases for J; bases not matched to a gene: 13. The CDR3 is CASSHQTGDAFQPQHF. The CDR3 DNA is TGTGCCAGCAGTCACCAAACAGGGGACGCTTTTCAGCCCCAGCATTTT.

The DNA of the CDR3 is TGTGCCAGCAGCTTGGGGACAGGGGGGCTCGAGCAGTACTTC. Protein: CASSLGTGGLEQYF. The chain combines TRBV5-6 with TRBJ2-7; TRBD1 aligns across 10 bases. Germline CDR1 SGHDT, CDR2 YYEEEE. V shed 0 bases and J 6 bases; nucleotides not matched to a gene: 3. CDR3 length: 14 residues.

V gene TRBV2 combines with J gene TRBJ1-4; D not certain. Germline V gene lookup returns CDR1 SNHLY and CDR2 FYNNEI. V was cut by 1 base and J by 4 bases, with 13 bases left in between. This CDR3 region has 16 residues. DNA for the CDR3: TGTGCCAGCAGTGAAGTGAGAGGAGCTATTAATGAAAAACTGTTTTTT. It is translated as CASSEVRGAINEKLFF. Complete variable domain (other parts from reference TRBV2 and TRBJ1-4): EPEVTQTPSHQVTQMGQEVILRCVPISNHLYFYWYRQILGQKVEFLVSFYNNEISEKSEIFDDQFSVERPDGSNFTLKIRSTKLEDSAMYFCASSEVRGAINEKLFFGSGTQLSVL.

This clone was picked up a small number of times. This chain uses TRBV2 with TRBJ2-7; D uncertain. The germline CDR1 and CDR2 sequences are SNHLY and FYNNEI. V lost 4 bases to trimming and J lost 3 bases, with 7 bases between them. The CDR3 contains 12 residues. CDR3 region: CASSVPDYEQYF. The CDR3, as DNA: TGTGCCAGCAGTGTGCCAGACTACGAGCAGTACTTC. Full variable domain (rest looked up from reference TRBV2 and TRBJ2-7): EPEVTQTPSHQVTQMGQEVILRCVPISNHLYFYWYRQILGQKVEFLVSFYNNEISEKSEIFDDQFSVERPDGSNFTLKIRSTKLEDSAMYFCASSVPDYEQYFGPGTRLTVT.

The chain has TRBV28 and TRBJ2-5, with D uncertain. This CDR3 contains 14 residues. The V end was cut by 4 bases, the J end by 5 bases, with 14 bases between. Germline assignment: CDR1 MDHEN and CDR2 SYDVKM. Here the CDR3 DNA reads TGTGCCAGCAGTTATCCGGGTCTCCCGGAGACCCAGTACTTC. Translating it yields CASSYPGLPETQYF.

The DNA for the CDR3 is TGTGCCAGCAGACTAGGGACAGGCCACCGGTACGAGCAGTACTTC. Protein: CASRLGTGHRYEQYF. The chain employs TRBV5-6 and TRBJ2-7, with TRBD1 identical over 8 bases. J lost 4 bases, V lost 5 bases, and 11 bases had no gene match. The CDR3 sequence is 15 residues long. Germline V gene data show CDR1 as SGHDT and CDR2 as YYEEEE.

This clone appeared once. The J gene is TRBJ2-1, the V gene TRBV15; 9 bases match TRBD1. J gave up 9 bases and V 0 bases, and 9 bases lay outside the gene matches. The CDR3 contains 16 residues. Germline CDR1 and CDR2: LNHNV and YYDKDF (reference sequence). DNA for the CDR3: TGTGCCACCAGCAGAGAAGCCTCCGGGACAGGGCTTGAGCAGTTCTTC. This gives the protein CATSREASGTGLEQFF.

The chain employs TRBV5-4 and TRBJ2-2; 11 positions match TRBD2. The CDR3 is made up of 15 amino acids. Germline values: CDR1 SGHNT, CDR2 YYREEE (reference sequence). V was clipped by 6 bases and J by 6 bases; unmatched bases: 7. CDR3 coding DNA: TGTGCCAGCACGATAGCGGGAGGGCCTGCCGGGGAGCTGTTTTTT. Its protein is CASTIAGGPAGELFF.

The chain combines TRBV6-6 with TRBJ2-7; D ambiguous. Trimming cost V 4 bases and J 4 bases, with 5 bases left between them. CDR3 length: 11 amino acids. Germline CDR1 and CDR2: MNHNY and SVGAGI (reference sequence). In DNA, the CDR3 is TGTGCCAGCAGTTTGGAGTACGAGCAGTACTTC. This translates into CASSLEYEQYF.

This chain uses TRBV5-1 with TRBJ2-3, with TRBD2 matching over 7 bases. With 0 bases clipped from V and 2 bases from J, the junction kept 3 bases outside the gene matches. Per the germline V gene, CDR1 is SGHRS and CDR2 is YFSETQ. The CDR3 loop spans 15 amino acids. The CDR3 reads CASSLASGYTDTQYF. In nucleotides, the CDR3 is TGCGCCAGCAGCTTGGCTAGCGGCTACACAGATACGCAGTATTTT.

The V and J genes are TRBV5-1 and TRBJ1-1, with TRBD1 matching 9 bases. The CDR3 spans 14 residues. CDR1 SGHRS and CDR2 YFSETQ come from the germline V gene. The J segment lost 4 bases and the V segment lost 4 bases, leaving 5 bases of the junction unmatched. The DNA for the CDR3 is TGCGCCAGCAGCATACAGGGGGCCAGCACTGAAGCTTTCTTT. Translated: CASSIQGASTEAFF.

V and J are TRBV6-4 and TRBJ1-5; D possibly corresponds to TRBD1 (5 bases). Deletions cut 2 bases from V and 0 bases from J, with 14 bases between. The CDR3 covers 17 residues. From germline, CDR1 is MRHNA and CDR2 SNTAGT. The CDR3 DNA follows: TGTGCCAGCAGTGACGTTAACAGGTCGTATAGCAATCAGCCCCAGCATTTT. Residues: CASSDVNRSYSNQPQHF.

The J gene is TRBJ1-5, the V gene TRBV28; 9 positions match TRBD1. Germline CDR1 is MDHEN and CDR2 is SYDVKM. The CDR3 consists of 15 residues. With 5 bases clipped from V and 1 base from J, the junction kept 3 bases outside the gene matches. CDR3 coding DNA: TGTGCCAGCAGTACACAGGGGGCGAGCAATCAGCCCCAGCATTTT. Protein: CASSTQGASNQPQHF.

The chain employs TRBV6-1 and TRBJ1-1; D ambiguous. Trimming took 3 bases from V and 4 from J, leaving 12 bases between them. This CDR3 is built from 14 residues. The germline V gene has CDR1 MNHNS and CDR2 SASEGT. DNA for the CDR3: TGTGCCAGCAGTGAGGGAGTGGAGGGCACTGAAGCTTTCTTT. Encoded protein: CASSEGVEGTEAFF.

V usage is TRBV19 and J usage is TRBJ2-3, with D perhaps matching TRBD2 (5 bases). The V gene lost 1 base and the J gene lost 4 bases, with 12 bases spanning the gap. The CDR3 loop spans 15 amino acids. Germline values: CDR1 LNHDA, CDR2 SQIVND (reference sequence). CDR3 in amino acids: CASSIAGLDADTQYF. The CDR3 DNA reads TGTGCCAGTAGTATAGCGGGATTGGATGCAGATACGCAGTATTTT.